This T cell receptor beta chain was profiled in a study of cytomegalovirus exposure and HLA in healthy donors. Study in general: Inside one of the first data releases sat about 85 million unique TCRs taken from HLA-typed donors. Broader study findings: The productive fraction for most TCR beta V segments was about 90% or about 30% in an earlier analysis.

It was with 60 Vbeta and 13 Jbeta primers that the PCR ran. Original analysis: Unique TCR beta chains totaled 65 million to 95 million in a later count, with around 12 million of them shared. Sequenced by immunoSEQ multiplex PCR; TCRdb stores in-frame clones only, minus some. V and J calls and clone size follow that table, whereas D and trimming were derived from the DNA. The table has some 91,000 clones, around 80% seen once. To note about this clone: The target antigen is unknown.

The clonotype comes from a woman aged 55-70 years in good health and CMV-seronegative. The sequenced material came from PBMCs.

The CDR3 DNA is TGTGCCAGCAGCCCCAGTACAGGGCAGAACCGTGAAGCTTTCTTT. This translates into CASSPSTGQNREAFF. The J gene is TRBJ1-1, the V gene TRBV11-2; weak D call: TRBD1 (6 bases). This CDR3 has 15 residues. Trimming took off 5 bases at V and 7 bases at J, with 20 bases between the two ends. Germline V gene sequence: CDR1 SGHAT, CDR2 FQNNGV.